Listed here is a single T cell receptor (beta chain). This CDR3 has 16 residues. Unmatched junction bases numbered 7, after V lost 4 bases and J lost 2 bases. CDR1 and CDR2 from the germline V gene are SGHNT and YENEEA. The data stem from a study of cytomegalovirus exposure and HLA in healthy donors. Study context: Researchers previously reported finding fewer than 120 million unique TCR beta sequences from about 200 million T cells.

The PCR ran on 60 Vbeta and 13 Jbeta primers. Produced via immunoSEQ multiplex PCR; TCRdb's table is partial and in-frame only. This repertoire shows roughly 100,000 clones, 79% found once; its top ten account for under 4.5%. The material sequenced was PBMCs. The source of this sequence is a man aged 50-60 years in good health and CMV-seropositive. The chain has TRBV11-3 and TRBJ2-2, with TRBD1 matching 7 bases. Written as DNA, the CDR3 is TGTGCCAGCAGCTCCCCGACAGGGAGAAACACCGGGGAGCTGTTTTTT. This encodes CASSSPTGRNTGELFF.